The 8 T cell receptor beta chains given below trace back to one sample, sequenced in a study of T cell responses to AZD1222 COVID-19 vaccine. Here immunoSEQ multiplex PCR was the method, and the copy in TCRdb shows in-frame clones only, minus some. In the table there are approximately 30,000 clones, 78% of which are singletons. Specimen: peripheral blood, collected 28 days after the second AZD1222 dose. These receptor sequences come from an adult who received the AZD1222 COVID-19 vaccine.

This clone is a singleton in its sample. The CDR3 sequence: CAWSADRVRLSGANVLTF. For the CDR3, the DNA is TGTGCCTGGAGTGCCGACAGGGTTCGTCTCTCTGGGGCCAACGTCCTGACTTTC. V usage is TRBV30 and J usage is TRBJ2-6; 7 bases are a match to TRBD1. The CDR3 sequence is 18 residues long. V trimming: 1 base; J trimming: 0 bases; junction bases outside the gene matches: 9. Germline CDR1 and CDR2: GTSNPN and SVGIG (reference sequence).

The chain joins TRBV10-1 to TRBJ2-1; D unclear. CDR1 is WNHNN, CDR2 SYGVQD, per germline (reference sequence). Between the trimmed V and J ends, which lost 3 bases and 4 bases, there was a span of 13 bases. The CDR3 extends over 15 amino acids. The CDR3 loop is CASSDFSSSYNEQFF. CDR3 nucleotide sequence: TGCGCCAGCAGTGATTTCTCCAGTTCTTACAATGAGCAGTTCTTC.

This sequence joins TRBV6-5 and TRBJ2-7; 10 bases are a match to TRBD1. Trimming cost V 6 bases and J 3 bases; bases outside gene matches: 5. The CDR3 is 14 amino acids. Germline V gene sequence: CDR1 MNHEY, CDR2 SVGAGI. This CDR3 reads CASRGQGILYEQYF. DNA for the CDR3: TGTGCCAGCAGGGGACAGGGGATCCTCTACGAGCAGTACTTC.

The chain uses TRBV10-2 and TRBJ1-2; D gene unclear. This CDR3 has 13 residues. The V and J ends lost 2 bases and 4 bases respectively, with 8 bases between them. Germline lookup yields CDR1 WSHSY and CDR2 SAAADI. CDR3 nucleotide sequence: TGCGCCAGCAGTGAGGGAGGACTCTATGGCTACACCTTC. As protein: CASSEGGLYGYTF.

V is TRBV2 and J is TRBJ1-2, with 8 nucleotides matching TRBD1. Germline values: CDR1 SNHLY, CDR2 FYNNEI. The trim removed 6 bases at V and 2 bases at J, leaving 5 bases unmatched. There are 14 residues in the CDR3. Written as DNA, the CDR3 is TGTGCCAGCAGCGGGACAGGCATCAACTATGGCTACACCTTC. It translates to CASSGTGINYGYTF.

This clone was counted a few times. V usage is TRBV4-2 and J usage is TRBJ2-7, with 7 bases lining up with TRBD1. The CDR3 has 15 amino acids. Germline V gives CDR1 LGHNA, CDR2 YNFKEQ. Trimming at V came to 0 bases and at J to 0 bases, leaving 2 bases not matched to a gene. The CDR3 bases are TGTGCCAGCAGCCAAGAAGAGGGGGCCTCCTACGAGCAGTACTTC. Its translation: CASSQEEGASYEQYF.

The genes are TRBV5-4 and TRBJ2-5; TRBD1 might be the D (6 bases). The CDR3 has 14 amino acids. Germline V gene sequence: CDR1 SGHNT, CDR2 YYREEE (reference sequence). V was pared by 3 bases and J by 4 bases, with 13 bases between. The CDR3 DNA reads TGTGCCAGCAGCTCACAGGGTGCGGTAGAGACCCAGTACTTC. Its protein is CASSSQGAVETQYF.

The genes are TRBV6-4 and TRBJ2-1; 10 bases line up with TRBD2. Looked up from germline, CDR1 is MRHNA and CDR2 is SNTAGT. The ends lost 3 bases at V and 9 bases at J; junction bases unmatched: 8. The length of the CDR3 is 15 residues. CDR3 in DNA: TGTGCCAGCAGTGAAGGAGCGGGGGGGCAAGGTGAGCAGTTCTTC. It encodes CASSEGAGGQGEQFF.